This T cell receptor beta chain was recovered during a study of cytomegalovirus exposure and HLA in healthy donors. Study findings and constraints: Most TCR sequences were rare, but some public TCRs occurred in many donors. Researchers counted 150 to 200 TCR beta chains as cytomegalovirus-associated.

This CDR3 is built from 13 residues. Per the germline V gene, CDR1 is MDHEN and CDR2 is SYDVKM. Between the trimmed V and J ends, which lost 8 bases and 6 bases, there was a span of 15 bases. Assay: immunoSEQ multiplex PCR; the TCRdb copy retains only in-frame clones and omits some. The sample comprises about 360,000 clones, roughly 88% of which are singletons, and roughly 0.82% rests with the top ten. Separate from the 666-subject first cohort was the 120-subject validation cohort, to which the donors belonged. With respect to this clone: Its antigen remains unidentified.

This TCR derives from a woman between 18 and 29 years old in good health and CMV-seronegative. Sequencing was performed on PBMCs. The V gene is TRBV28, the J gene TRBJ2-3, with D uncertain. The CDR3: CASQKRPEDTQYF. Written as DNA, the CDR3 is TGTGCCAGCCAAAAGCGACCGGAGGATACGCAGTATTTT.